Listed here are 18 T cell receptor beta chains from one sample, sequenced in a study of control samples from healthy donors and cancer patients. Here immunoSEQ multiplex PCR was the method, and the copy in TCRdb shows in-frame clones only, minus some. The data show roughly 49,000 clones, 90% to 95% seen once. Sequencing was carried out using PBMCs. The receptors originated from a man aged 25-45 years with colorectal cancer.

The chain uses TRBV6-6 and TRBJ1-1; 9 bases match TRBD1. V lost 5 bases to trimming and J lost 5 bases; unmatched junction nucleotides: 15. In germline, CDR1 is MNHNY, CDR2 SVGAGI (reference sequence). This CDR3 is built from 17 residues. In nucleotides, the CDR3 is TGTGCCAGCAGTCCCAGGGGGACAGGGAGGACGGTGACTGAAGCTTTCTTT. Encoded protein: CASSPRGTGRTVTEAFF.

V gene TRBV30 combines with J gene TRBJ1-1; D perhaps matches TRBD1 (6 bases). CDR1 GTSNPN and CDR2 SVGIG come from the germline V gene (reference sequence). Trimming took off 0 bases at V and 0 bases at J, with 14 bases between the two ends. CDR3 length: 16 residues. Here the CDR3 reads CAWSVPRQGMNTEAFF. As DNA, the CDR3 is TGTGCCTGGAGTGTACCGCGGCAGGGGATGAACACTGAAGCTTTCTTT. Using reference TRBV30 and TRBJ1-1 for the parts outside the CDR3, the full variable domain is SQTIHQWPATLVQPVGSPLSLECTVEGTSNPNLYWYRQAAGRGLQLLFYSVGIGQISSEVPQNLSASRPQDRQFILSSKKLLLSDSGFYLCAWSVPRQGMNTEAFFGQGTRLTVV.

The V gene is TRBV12-5, the J gene TRBJ2-1; D unresolved. The CDR3 contains 13 residues. Per the germline V gene, CDR1 is LGHNT and CDR2 is FRNRAP. The V end was cut by 3 bases, the J end by 6 bases, with 9 bases between. The CDR3 reads CASGLSATNEQFF. The DNA of the CDR3 is TGTGCTAGTGGTTTATCGGCGACCAATGAGCAGTTCTTC.

This clone was counted once. The chain is built from TRBV19 and TRBJ1-5, with a weak D call TRBD1 (5 bases). This CDR3 comprises 18 residues. Germline V gene data show CDR1 as LNHDA and CDR2 as SQIVND (reference sequence). V was cut by 4 bases and J by 1 base, with 20 bases left in between. The CDR3 protein is CASSTSSGGRRSNQPQHF. The CDR3 nucleotides read TGTGCCAGTAGTACCAGTTCCGGGGGACGGAGGAGCAATCAGCCCCAGCATTTT. Looking up the rest from reference TRBV19 and TRBJ1-5 gives the full variable domain: DGGITQSPKYLFRKEGQNVTLSCEQNLNHDAMYWYRQDPGQGLRLIYYSQIVNDFQKGDIAEGYSVSREKKESFPLTVTSAQKNPTAFYLCASSTSSGGRRSNQPQHFGDGTRLSIL.

V and J are TRBV3-1 (or the pseudogene TRBV3-2) and TRBJ1-1; 9 bases are shared with TRBD1. Looked up from germline, CDR1 is LGHDT and CDR2 is YNNKEL (reference sequence). CDR3 length equals 14 residues. V trimming: 2 bases; J trimming: 4 bases; junction bases outside the gene matches: 2. The CDR3 bases are TGTGCCAGCAGCCAAACGACAGGGGGCACTGAAGCTTTCTTT. Translated, it gives CASSQTTGGTEAFF.

The J gene is TRBJ2-1, the V gene TRBV9, with 8 nucleotides matching TRBD1. The CDR3 sequence is 16 residues long. Germline trimming cut 0 bases from V and 3 bases from J; bases unmatched to any gene: 5. Germline values: CDR1 SGDLS, CDR2 YYNGEE. DNA for the CDR3: TGTGCCAGCAGCGTAGTTGGGACAGGCTACTACAATGAGCAGTTCTTC. Residues: CASSVVGTGYYNEQFF. The whole variable domain, filled in from reference TRBV9 and TRBJ2-1, reads DSGVTQTPKHLITATGQRVTLRCSPRSGDLSVYWYQQSLDQGLQFLIQYYNGEERAKGNILERFSAQQFPDLHSELNLSSLELGDSALYFCASSVVGTGYYNEQFFGPGTRLTVL.

This rearrangement joins TRBV19 to TRBJ2-6; 7 nucleotides line up with TRBD1. J gave up 2 bases and V 3 bases, and 1 base lay outside the gene matches. The CDR3 is 15 residues long. Looked up from germline, CDR1 is LNHDA and CDR2 is SQIVND (reference sequence). In DNA form, the CDR3 reads TGTGCCAGTAGTATCGACAGGGCTGGGGCCAACGTCCTGACTTTC. Its translation: CASSIDRAGANVLTF.

This sequence joins TRBV2 and TRBJ2-1; maybe TRBD2 (5 bases). The length of the CDR3 is 15 residues. Germline assignment: CDR1 SNHLY and CDR2 FYNNEI. Between the trimmed V and J ends, which lost 6 bases and 15 bases, there was a span of 27 bases. The chain's CDR3 is CASSPAGDIGPRPFF. CDR3 bases: TGTGCCAGCAGCCCCGCGGGCGACATAGGTCCCCGTCCGTTCTTC.

This chain links TRBV6-5 with TRBJ1-1, with D unresolved. This CDR3 spans 14 amino acids. The germline V gene encodes CDR1 MNHEY and CDR2 SVGAGI. V was clipped by 6 bases and J by 4 bases, with 15 bases between them. For the CDR3, the DNA is TGTGCCAGCAGCTCCCTCGGGTCCTCCACTGAAGCTTTCTTT. It translates to CASSSLGSSTEAFF.

The J gene is TRBJ1-4, the V gene TRBV30; a possible D gene is TRBD1 (6 bases). V was cut by 0 bases and J by 2 bases, with 19 bases left in between. CDR1 GTSNPN and CDR2 SVGIG come from the germline V gene (reference sequence). CDR3 length: 18 residues. The CDR3 loop reads CAWSVGAGHSMTNEKLFF. CDR3 in DNA: TGTGCCTGGAGTGTAGGCGCGGGACACTCGATGACTAATGAAAAACTGTTTTTT. The full variable domain, with the rest looked up from reference TRBV30 and TRBJ1-4, is SQTIHQWPATLVQPVGSPLSLECTVEGTSNPNLYWYRQAAGRGLQLLFYSVGIGQISSEVPQNLSASRPQDRQFILSSKKLLLSDSGFYLCAWSVGAGHSMTNEKLFFGSGTQLSVL.

The chain links TRBV29-1 to TRBJ2-5, with D possibly being TRBD1 (7 bases). Trimming removed 0 bases at V and 1 base at J, with 15 bases between. The CDR3 totals 16 residues. Germline CDR1 is SQVTM and CDR2 is ANQGSEA. This CDR3 is CSVEDLAGGTQETQYF. The CDR3 nucleotides read TGCAGCGTTGAAGATTTGGCAGGGGGGACCCAAGAGACCCAGTACTTC.

The chain employs TRBV19 and TRBJ1-5; possible D gene TRBD1, 5 bases. CDR3 length: 16 amino acids. Germline assignment: CDR1 LNHDA and CDR2 SQIVND (reference sequence). The V end lost 2 bases, the J end lost 4 bases, and 15 bases lay between the germline ends. CDR3 in DNA: TGTGCCAGTAGTATACGGCAGGGTGGAGGGAATCAGCCCCAGCATTTT. It specifies CASSIRQGGGNQPQHF.

V usage is TRBV4-3 and J usage is TRBJ1-2, with D possibly matching TRBD1 (5 bases). Looked up from germline, CDR1 is LGHNA and CDR2 is YSLEER. V was trimmed by 3 bases and J by 6 bases, leaving 17 bases between them. The CDR3 loop spans 15 amino acids. The CDR3 here is CASSQGVGGTNGYTF. The CDR3 coding sequence is TGCGCCAGCAGCCAGGGGGTGGGCGGGACGAATGGCTACACCTTC.

J is TRBJ2-7 and V is TRBV19; 7 nucleotides align to TRBD1. The V and J ends lost 1 base and 2 bases, in that order; junction bases with no gene match: 14. The germline gives CDR1 LNHDA, CDR2 SQIVND (reference sequence). The CDR3 runs 18 residues. The CDR3 here is CASSIGRGFPPLAYEQYV. DNA of the CDR3: TGTGCCAGTAGTATAGGCAGGGGGTTTCCTCCTCTGGCCTACGAGCAGTACGTC.

This rearrangement joins TRBV7-9 to TRBJ2-5, with D possibly matching TRBD1 (6 bases). This CDR3 is 12 amino acids long. The germline V gene has CDR1 SEHNR and CDR2 FQNEAQ (reference sequence). V shed 4 bases and J shed 5 bases, with 8 bases lying between them. The CDR3 coding sequence is TGTGCCAGCAGCTCCCAGGGGGAGACCCAGTACTTC. Protein: CASSSQGETQYF.

The chain employs TRBV19 and TRBJ1-3; D is unresolved. Germline assignment: CDR1 LNHDA and CDR2 SQIVND (reference sequence). The CDR3 has 14 amino acids. V lost 5 bases to trimming and J lost 4 bases, with 12 bases between them. DNA of the CDR3: TGTGCCAGTAGTGCGTTCGATTCCGGAAACACCATATATTTT. Translated: CASSAFDSGNTIYF.

The J gene is TRBJ1-4, the V gene TRBV4-1, with D tentatively TRBD1 (6 bases). V was pared by 5 bases and J by 8 bases, with 24 bases between. Looked up from germline, CDR1 is MGHRA and CDR2 is YSYEKL. CDR3 length: 17 residues. CDR3 in amino acids: CASSSSSLRGGMEKLFF. In DNA form, the CDR3 reads TGCGCCAGCAGCTCCAGCTCCCTCAGGGGAGGAATGGAAAAACTGTTTTTT.

This chain connects TRBV6-2 or TRBV6-3 to TRBJ2-3; D tentatively fits TRBD1 or TRBD2 (6 bases each). The length of the CDR3 is 19 residues. Germline CDR1 and CDR2: MNHEY and SVGEGT. V dropped 2 bases and J dropped 8 bases, with 29 bases sitting between them. The CDR3 sequence is CASSYPLGGGGPSGGTQYF. CDR3 nucleotides: TGTGCCAGCAGTTACCCCCTTGGTGGTGGGGGGCCATCCGGAGGTACGCAGTATTTT.